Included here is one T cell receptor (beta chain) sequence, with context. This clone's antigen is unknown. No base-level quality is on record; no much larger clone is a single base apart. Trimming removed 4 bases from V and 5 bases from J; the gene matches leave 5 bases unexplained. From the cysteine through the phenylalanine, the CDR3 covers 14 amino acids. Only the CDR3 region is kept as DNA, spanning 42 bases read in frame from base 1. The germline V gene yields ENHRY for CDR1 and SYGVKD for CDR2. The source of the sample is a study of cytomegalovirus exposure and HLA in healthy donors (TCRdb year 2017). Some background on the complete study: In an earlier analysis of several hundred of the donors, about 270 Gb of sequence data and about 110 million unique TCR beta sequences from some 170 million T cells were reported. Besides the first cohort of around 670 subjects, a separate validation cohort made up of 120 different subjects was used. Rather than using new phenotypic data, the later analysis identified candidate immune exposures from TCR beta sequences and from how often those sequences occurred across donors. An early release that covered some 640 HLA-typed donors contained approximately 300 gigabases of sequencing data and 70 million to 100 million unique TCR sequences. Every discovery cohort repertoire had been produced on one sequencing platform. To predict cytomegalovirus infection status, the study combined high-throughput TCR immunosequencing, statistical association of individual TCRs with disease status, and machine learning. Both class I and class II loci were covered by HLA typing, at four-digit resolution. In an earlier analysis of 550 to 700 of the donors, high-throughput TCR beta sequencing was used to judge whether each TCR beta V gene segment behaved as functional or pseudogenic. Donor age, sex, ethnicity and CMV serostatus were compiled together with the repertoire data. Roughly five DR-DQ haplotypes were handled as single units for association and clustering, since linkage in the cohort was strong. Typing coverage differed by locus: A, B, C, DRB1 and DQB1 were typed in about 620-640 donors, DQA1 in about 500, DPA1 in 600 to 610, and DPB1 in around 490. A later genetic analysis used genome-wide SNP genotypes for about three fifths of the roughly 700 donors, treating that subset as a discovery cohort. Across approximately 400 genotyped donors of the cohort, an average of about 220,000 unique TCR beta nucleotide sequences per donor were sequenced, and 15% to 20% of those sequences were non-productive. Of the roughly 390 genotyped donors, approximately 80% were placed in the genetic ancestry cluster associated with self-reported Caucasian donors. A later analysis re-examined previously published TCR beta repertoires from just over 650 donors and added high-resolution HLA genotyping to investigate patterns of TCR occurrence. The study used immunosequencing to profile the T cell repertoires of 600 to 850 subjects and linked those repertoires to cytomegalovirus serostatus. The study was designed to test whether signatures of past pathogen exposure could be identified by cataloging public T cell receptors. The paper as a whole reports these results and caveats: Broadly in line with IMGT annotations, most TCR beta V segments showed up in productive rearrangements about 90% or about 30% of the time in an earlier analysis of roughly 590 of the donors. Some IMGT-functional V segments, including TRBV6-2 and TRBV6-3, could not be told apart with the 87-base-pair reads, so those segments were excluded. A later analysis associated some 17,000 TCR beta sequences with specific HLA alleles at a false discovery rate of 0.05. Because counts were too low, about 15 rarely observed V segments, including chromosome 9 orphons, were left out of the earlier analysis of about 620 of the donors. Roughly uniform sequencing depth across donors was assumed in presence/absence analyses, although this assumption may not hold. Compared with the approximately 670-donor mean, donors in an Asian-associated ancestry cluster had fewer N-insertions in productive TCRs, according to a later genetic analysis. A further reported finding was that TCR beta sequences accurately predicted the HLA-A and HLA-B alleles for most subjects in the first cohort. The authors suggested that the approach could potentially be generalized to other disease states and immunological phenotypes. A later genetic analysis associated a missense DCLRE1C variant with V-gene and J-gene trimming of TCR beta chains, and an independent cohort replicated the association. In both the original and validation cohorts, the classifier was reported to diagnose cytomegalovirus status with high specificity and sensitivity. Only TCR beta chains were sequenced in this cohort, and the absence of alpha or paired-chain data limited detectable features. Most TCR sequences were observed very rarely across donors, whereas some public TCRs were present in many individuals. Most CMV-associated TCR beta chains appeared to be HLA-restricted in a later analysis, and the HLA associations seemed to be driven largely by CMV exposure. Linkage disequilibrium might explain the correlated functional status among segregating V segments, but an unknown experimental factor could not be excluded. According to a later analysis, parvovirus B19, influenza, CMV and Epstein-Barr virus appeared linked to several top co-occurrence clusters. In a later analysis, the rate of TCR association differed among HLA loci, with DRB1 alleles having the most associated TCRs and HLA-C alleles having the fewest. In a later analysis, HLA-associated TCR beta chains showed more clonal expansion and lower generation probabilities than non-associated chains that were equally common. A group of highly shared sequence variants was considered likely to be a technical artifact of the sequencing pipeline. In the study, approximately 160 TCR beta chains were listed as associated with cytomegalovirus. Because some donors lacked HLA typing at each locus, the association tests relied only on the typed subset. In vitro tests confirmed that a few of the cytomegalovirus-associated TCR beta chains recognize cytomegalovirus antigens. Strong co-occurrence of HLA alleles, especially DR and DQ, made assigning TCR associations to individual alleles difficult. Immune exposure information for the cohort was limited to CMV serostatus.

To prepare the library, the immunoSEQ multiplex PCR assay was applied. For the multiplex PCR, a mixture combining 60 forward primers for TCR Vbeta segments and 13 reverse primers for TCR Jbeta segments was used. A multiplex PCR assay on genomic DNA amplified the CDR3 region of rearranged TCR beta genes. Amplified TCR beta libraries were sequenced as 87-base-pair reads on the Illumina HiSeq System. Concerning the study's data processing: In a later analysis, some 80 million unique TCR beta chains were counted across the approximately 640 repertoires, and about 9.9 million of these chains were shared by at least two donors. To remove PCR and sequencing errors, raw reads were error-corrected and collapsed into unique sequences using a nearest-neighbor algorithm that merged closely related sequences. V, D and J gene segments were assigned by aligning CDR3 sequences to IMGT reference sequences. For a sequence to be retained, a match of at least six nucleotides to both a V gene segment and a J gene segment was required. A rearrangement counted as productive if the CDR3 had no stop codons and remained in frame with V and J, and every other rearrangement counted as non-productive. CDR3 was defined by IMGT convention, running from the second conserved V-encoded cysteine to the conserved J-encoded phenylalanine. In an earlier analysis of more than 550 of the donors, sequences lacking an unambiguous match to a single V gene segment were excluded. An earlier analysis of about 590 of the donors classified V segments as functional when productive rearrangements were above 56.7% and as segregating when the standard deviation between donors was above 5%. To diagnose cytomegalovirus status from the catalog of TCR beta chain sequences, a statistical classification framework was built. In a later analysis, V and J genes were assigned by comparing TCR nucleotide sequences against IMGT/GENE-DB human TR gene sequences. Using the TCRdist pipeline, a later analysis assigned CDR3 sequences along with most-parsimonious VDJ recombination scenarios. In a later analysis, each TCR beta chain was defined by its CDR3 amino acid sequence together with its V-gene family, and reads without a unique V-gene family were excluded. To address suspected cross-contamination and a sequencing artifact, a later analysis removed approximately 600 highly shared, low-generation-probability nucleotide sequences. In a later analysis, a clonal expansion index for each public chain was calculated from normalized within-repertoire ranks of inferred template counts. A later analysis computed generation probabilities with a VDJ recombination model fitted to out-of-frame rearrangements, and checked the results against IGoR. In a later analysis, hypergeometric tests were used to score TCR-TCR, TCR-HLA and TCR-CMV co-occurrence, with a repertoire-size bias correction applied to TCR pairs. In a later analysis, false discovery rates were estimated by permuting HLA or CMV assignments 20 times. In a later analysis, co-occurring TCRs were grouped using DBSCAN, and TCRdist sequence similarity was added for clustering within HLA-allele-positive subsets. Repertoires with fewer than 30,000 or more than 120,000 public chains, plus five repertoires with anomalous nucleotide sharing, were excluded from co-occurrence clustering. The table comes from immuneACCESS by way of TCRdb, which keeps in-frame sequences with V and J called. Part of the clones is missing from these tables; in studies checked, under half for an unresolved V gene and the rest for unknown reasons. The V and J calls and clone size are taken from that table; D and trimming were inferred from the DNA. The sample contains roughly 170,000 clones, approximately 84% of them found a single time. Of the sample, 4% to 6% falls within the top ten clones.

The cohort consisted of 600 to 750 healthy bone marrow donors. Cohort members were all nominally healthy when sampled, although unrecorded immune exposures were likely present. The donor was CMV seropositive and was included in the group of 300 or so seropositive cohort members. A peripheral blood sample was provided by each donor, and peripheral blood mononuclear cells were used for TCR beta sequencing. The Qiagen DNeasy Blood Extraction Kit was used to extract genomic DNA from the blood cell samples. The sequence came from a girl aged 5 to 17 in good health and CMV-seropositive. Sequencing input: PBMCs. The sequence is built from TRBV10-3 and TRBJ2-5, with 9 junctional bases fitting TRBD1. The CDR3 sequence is CAISVTGGSETQYF. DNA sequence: TGTGCCATCAGTGTAACAGGGGGCAGTGAGACCCAGTACTTC.